The 13 T cell receptor beta chains reported below all come from one sample, sequenced in a study of beta chain features in type 1 diabetes. All of the isolated RNA was reverse transcribed, so expressed TCRB transcripts were sequenced. The data were produced by immunoSEQ multiplex PCR, yet TCRdb's version contains in-frame clones alone and is incomplete. The data contain over 700,000 clones, about a sixth of them singletons. The sample comprised naive CD4+ T cells from blood. The receptors originated from a young woman in good health.

The table lists this clone with a few counts. V and J are TRBV9 and TRBJ2-2, with TRBD1 matching 7 bases. After removal of 3 bases from V and 3 bases from J, the junction contained 5 bases not matched to a gene. The CDR3 contains 15 residues. Per the germline V gene, CDR1 is SGDLS and CDR2 is YYNGEE. CDR3: CASSGRQGHTGELFF. The CDR3 coding sequence is TGTGCCAGCAGCGGACGACAGGGACACACCGGGGAGCTGTTTTTT.

The chain uses TRBV6-5 and TRBJ1-5, with D possibly TRBD1 on 5 matching bases. The germline V and J ends were trimmed by 9 bases and 4 bases, with 16 bases remaining between them. There are 14 residues in the CDR3. Germline V lookup: CDR1 MNHEY, CDR2 SVGAGI. The CDR3 reads CASSQGARNQPQHF. CDR3 coding DNA: TGTGCCAGTTCGCAGGGTGCCCGAAATCAGCCCCAGCATTTT.

The chain recombines TRBV7-9 with TRBJ2-7, with 7 positions matching TRBD1. The trim removed 1 base at V and 5 bases at J, leaving 2 bases unmatched. Per the germline V gene, CDR1 is SEHNR and CDR2 is FQNEAQ (reference sequence). The CDR3 is 13 amino acids. CDR3 DNA sequence: TGTGCCAGCAGCTTAGGAACAGGGGACGAGCAGTACTTC. Protein product: CASSLGTGDEQYF.

This clone has only a few counts. The V gene is TRBV10-3, the J gene TRBJ2-3; a possible D gene is TRBD2 (6 bases). Germline V gene data show CDR1 as ENHRY and CDR2 as SYGVKD. The CDR3 is made up of 15 amino acids. V was cut by 6 bases and J by 2 bases, with 15 bases left in between. CDR3 amino acids: CAISPGLPSTDTQYF. CDR3 DNA sequence: TGTGCCATCAGCCCGGGACTTCCATCCACAGATACGCAGTATTTT.

This clone was found a few times. This chain links TRBV10-2 with TRBJ2-1, with 9 bases aligning to TRBD2. The trim removed 6 bases at V and 8 bases at J, leaving 17 bases unmatched. The length of the CDR3 is 17 residues. From germline, CDR1 is WSHSY and CDR2 SAAADI. CDR3 DNA sequence: TGCGCCAGCAGGGAGGGGCTGAGTAGCGGGAGAGGAGATGAGCAGTTCTTC. Translated: CASREGLSSGRGDEQFF.

This clone was seen a handful of times. V is TRBV29-1 and J is TRBJ1-1, with D possibly TRBD1 on 5 matching bases. The germline V and J ends were trimmed by 4 bases and 0 bases, with 9 bases remaining between them. This CDR3 spans 13 amino acids. The germline V gene has CDR1 SQVTM and CDR2 ANQGSEA. The CDR3 region has the DNA TGCAGCGTTGGGACACTGATGAACACTGAAGCTTTCTTT. It encodes CSVGTLMNTEAFF.

The rearrangement joins TRBV5-1 to TRBJ2-2; D ambiguous. The CDR3 is made up of 15 amino acids. Germline V gene sequence: CDR1 SGHRS, CDR2 YFSETQ. V was shortened by 3 bases and J by 0 bases, with 9 bases between the two germline ends. The CDR3 DNA follows: TGCGCCAGCAGCTACGACTCGACGAACACCGGGGAGCTGTTTTTT. Residues: CASSYDSTNTGELFF.

This clone was counted a few times. J is TRBJ2-5 and V is TRBV5-1; 7 bases agree with TRBD2. Germline V CDR1 and CDR2: SGHRS, YFSETQ. The V gene end was trimmed by 2 bases and the J gene end by 5 bases; junction bases not matched to a gene: 9. CDR3 size: 15 residues. The CDR3 here is CASSFAGDLGETQYF. The CDR3 nucleotides read TGCGCCAGCAGCTTCGCGGGAGACCTCGGGGAGACCCAGTACTTC.

This chain joins TRBV10-3 and TRBJ2-6; a possible D gene is TRBD1 (5 bases). The germline CDR1 and CDR2 sequences are ENHRY and SYGVKD. V gave up 2 bases and J gave up 0 bases, with 17 bases separating them. The CDR3 has 19 residues. CDR3: CAISEPIHSGPSGANVLTF. The CDR3 region has the DNA TGTGCCATCAGTGAGCCTATACACTCAGGGCCCTCTGGGGCCAACGTCCTGACTTTC.

This clone was seen a few times. The chain links TRBV11-2 to TRBJ2-7; TRBD2 matches at 12 bases. V shed 1 base, J shed 3 bases, and the junction held 7 bases outside the gene matches. Germline-derived CDR1 and CDR2 are SGHAT and FQNNGV. The CDR3 covers 17 residues. CDR3 bases: TGTGCCAGCAGCTTAGGCCCGACTAGCGGGAGTGTCTACGAGCAGTACTTC. Residues: CASSLGPTSGSVYEQYF.

The CDR3 DNA is TGTGCCAGCAGCCCACTGGACAGTTCCTTCTACAATGAGCAGTTCTTC. Translation gives CASSPLDSSFYNEQFF. The chain is built from TRBV4-2 and TRBJ2-1; a possible D gene is TRBD1 (6 bases). The CDR3 length is 16 residues. In germline, CDR1 is LGHNA, CDR2 YNFKEQ. Trimming stripped 4 bases from V and 3 bases from J, with 16 bases between.

The chain is built from TRBV29-1 and TRBJ2-1, with 7 bases aligning to TRBD1. V lost 1 base to trimming and J lost 9 bases; unmatched junction nucleotides: 3. The germline gives CDR1 SQVTM, CDR2 ANQGSEA. There are 12 residues in the CDR3. The CDR3 here is CSVEGQGTEQFF. CDR3 DNA: TGCAGCGTTGAAGGACAGGGAACTGAGCAGTTCTTC.

The count of this clone is one. V is TRBV5-1 and J is TRBJ2-7; possible D gene TRBD1, 6 bases. Per germline, CDR1 SGHRS and CDR2 YFSETQ. The CDR3 loop spans 17 amino acids. Trimming left V 4 bases short and J 2 bases short, with 22 bases between. The CDR3 sequence: CASSPDPRHREPYEQYF. The DNA for the CDR3 is TGCGCCAGCAGCCCCGACCCCCGTCACAGGGAGCCCTACGAGCAGTACTTC.